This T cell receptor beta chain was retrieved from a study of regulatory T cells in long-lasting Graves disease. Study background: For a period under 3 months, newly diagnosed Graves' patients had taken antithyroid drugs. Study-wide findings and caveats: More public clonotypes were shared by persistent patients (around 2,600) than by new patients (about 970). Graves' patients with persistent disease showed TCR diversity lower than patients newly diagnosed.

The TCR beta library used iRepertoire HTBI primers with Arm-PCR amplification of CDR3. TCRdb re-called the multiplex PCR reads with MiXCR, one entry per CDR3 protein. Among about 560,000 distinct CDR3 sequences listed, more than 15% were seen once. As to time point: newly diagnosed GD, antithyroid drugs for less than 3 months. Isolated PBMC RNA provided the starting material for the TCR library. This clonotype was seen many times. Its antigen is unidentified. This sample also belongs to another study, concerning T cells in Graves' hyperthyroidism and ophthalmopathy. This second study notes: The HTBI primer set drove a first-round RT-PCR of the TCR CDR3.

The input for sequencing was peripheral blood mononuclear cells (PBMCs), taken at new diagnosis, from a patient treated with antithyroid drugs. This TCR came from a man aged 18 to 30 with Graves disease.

This CDR3 reads CASSLREGAEKLFF. In DNA, the CDR3 is TGTGCCAGCAGTCTCAGGGAGGGCGCTGAAAAACTGTTTTTT. V is TRBV12-3 or TRBV12-4 and J is TRBJ1-4; TRBD1 is a possible D gene (5 bases). The CDR3 is 14 residues long. Trimming removed 5 bases from V and 7 bases from J, with 14 bases in between.